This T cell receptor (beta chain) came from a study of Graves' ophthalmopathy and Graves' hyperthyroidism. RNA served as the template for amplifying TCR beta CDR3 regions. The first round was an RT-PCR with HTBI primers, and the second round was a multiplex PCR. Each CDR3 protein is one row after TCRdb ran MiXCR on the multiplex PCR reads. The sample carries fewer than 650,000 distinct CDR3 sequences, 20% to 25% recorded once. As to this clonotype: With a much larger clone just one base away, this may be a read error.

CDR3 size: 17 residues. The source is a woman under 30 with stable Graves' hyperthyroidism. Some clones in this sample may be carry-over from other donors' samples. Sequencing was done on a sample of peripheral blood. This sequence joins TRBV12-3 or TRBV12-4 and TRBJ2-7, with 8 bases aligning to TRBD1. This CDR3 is CASSLAGQDREAYEHYF. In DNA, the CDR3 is TGTGCCAGCAGTTTAGCCGGTCAGGACAGGGAGGCCTACGAGCACTACTTC.